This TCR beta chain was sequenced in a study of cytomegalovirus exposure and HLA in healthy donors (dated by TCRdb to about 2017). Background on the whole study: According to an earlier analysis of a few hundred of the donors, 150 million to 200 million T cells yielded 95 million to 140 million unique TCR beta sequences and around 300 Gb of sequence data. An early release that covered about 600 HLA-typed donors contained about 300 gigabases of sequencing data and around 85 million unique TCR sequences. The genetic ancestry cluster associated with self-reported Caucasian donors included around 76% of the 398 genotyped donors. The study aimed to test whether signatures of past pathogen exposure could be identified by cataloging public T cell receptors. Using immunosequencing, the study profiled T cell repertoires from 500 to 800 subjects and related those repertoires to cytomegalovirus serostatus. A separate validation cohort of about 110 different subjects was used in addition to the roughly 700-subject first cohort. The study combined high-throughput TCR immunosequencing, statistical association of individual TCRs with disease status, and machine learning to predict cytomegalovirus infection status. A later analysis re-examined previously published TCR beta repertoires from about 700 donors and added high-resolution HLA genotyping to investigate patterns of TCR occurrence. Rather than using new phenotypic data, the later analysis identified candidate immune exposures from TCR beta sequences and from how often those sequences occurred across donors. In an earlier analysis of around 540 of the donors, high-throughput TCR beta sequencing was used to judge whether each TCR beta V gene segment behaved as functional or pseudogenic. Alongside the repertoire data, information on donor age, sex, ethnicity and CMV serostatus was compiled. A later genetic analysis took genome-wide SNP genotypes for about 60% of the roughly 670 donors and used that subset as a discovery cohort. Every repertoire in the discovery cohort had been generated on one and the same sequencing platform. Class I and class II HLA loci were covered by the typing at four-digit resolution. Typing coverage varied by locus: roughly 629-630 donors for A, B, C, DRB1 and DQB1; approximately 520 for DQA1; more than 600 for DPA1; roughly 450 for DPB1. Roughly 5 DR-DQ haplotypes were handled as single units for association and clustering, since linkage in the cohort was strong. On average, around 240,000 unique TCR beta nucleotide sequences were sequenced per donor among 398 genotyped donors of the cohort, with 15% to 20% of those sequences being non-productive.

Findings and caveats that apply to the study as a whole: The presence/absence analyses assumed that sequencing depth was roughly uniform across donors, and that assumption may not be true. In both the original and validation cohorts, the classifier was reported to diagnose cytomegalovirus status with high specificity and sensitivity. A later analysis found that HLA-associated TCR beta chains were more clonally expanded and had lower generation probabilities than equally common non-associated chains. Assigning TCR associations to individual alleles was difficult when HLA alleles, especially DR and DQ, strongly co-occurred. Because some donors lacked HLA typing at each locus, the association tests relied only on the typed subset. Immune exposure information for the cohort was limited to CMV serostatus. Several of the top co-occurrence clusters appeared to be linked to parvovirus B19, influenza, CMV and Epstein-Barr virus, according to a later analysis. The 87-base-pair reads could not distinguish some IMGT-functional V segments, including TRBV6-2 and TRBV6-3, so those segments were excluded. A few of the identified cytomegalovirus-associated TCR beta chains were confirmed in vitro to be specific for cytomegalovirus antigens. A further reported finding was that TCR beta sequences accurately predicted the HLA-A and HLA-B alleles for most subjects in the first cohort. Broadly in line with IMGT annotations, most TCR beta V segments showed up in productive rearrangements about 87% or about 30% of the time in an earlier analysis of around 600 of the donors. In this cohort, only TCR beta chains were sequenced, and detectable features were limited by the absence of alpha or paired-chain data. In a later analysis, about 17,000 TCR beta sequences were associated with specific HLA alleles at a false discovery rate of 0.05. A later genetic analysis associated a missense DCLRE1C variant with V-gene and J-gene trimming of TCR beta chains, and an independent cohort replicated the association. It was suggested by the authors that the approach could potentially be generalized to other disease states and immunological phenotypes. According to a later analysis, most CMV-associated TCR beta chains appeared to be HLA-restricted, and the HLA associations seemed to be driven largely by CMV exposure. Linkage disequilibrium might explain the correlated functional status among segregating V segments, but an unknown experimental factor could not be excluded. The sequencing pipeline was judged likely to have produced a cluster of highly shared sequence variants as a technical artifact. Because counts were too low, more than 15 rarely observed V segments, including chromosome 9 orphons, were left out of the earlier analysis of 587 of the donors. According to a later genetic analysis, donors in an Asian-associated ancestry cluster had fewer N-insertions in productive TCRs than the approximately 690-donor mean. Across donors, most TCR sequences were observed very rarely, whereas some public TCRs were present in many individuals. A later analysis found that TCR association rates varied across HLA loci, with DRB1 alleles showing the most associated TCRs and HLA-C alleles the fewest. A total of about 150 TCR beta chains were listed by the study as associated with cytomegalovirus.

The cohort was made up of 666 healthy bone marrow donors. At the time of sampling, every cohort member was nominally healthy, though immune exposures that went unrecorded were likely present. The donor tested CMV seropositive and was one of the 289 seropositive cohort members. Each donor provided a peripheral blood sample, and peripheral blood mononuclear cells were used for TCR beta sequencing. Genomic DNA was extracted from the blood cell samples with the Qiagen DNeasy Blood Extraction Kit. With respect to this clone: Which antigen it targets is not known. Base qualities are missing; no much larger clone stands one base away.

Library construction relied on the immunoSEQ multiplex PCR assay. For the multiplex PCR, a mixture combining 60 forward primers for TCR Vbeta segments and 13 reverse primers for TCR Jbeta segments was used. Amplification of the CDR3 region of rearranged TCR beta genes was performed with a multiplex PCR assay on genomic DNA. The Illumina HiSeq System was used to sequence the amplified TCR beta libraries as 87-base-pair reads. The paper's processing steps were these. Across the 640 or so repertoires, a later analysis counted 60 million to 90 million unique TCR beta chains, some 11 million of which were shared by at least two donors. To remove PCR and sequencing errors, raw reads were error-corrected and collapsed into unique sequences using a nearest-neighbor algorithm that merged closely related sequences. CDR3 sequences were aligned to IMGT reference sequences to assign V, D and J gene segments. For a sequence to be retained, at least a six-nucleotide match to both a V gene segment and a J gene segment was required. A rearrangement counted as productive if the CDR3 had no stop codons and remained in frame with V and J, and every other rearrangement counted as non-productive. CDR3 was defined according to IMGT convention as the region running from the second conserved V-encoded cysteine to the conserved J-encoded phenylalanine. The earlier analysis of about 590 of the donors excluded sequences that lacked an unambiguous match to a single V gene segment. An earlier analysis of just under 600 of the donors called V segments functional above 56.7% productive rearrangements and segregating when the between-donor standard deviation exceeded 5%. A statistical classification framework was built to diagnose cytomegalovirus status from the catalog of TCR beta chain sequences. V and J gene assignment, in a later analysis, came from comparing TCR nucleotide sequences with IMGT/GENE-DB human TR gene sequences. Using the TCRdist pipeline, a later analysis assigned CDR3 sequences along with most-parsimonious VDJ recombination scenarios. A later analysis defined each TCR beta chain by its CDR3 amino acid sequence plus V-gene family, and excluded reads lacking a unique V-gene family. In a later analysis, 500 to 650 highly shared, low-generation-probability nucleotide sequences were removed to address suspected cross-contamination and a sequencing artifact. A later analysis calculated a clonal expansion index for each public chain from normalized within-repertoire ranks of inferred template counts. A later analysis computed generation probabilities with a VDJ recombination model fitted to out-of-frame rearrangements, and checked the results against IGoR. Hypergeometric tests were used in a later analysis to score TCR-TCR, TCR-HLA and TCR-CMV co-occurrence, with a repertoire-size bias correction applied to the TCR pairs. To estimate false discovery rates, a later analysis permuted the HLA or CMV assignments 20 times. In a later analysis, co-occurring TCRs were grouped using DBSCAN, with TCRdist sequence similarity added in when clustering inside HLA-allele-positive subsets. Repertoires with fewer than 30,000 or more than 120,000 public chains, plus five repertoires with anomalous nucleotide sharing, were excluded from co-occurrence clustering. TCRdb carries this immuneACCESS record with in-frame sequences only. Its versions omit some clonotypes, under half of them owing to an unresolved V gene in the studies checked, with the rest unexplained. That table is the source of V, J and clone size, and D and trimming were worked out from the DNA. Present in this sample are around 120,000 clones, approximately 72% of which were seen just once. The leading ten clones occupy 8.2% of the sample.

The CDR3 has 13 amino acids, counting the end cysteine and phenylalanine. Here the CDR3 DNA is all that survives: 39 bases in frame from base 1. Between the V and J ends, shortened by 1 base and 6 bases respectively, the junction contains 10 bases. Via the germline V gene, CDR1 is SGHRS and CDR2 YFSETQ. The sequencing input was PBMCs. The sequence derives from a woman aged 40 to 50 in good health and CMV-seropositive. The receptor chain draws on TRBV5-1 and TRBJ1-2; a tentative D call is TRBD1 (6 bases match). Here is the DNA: TGCGCCAGCAGCTTGTACCACAGGGATGGCTACACCTTC. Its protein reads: CASSLYHRDGYTF.